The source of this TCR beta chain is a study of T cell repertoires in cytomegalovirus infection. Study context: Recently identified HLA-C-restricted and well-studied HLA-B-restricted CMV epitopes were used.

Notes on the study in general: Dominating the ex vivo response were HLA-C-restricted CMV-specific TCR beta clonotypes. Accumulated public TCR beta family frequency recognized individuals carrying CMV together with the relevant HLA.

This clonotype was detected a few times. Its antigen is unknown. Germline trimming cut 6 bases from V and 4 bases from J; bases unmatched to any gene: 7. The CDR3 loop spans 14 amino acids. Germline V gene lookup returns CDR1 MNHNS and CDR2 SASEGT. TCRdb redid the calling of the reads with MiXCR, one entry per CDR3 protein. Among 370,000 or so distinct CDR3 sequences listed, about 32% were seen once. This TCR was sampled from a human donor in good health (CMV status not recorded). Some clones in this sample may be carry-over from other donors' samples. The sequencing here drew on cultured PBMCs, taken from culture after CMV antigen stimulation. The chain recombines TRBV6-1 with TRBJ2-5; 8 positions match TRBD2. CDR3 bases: TGTGCCAGCAGCTCCGGGGGGGCGGGAGAGACCCAGTACTTC. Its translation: CASSSGGAGETQYF.